The 6 T cell receptor beta chains presented below share a single source sample, sequenced in a study of post-analysis software for immune sequencing data (dated by TCRdb to the mid-2010s). The study at large found these results: Patients showed significantly higher frequencies than controls for about 5 TRBV segments, among them TRBV5-6, TRBV5-1 and TRBV20-1.

Their target antigens are unknown. The protocol used for the library was PCR. The sample was run on an Illumina HiSeq 2500. Unique molecular identifiers were incorporated into TCR beta cDNA libraries to reduce PCR and sequencing biases. TCRdb handled the public reads itself, with Q25 trimming in fastp and clone calling in MiXCR, and kept productive beta chains. A single entry per CDR3 protein holds the most common genes and DNA from its merged rows. The sample table records about 460,000 distinct CDR3 sequences; under 55% of these occur just once. Together, the top ten hold about an eighth of the sample. The sample comprised blood. The receptors stem from a girl between 5 and 17 years old with multiple sclerosis.

This clonotype was found a few times. The J gene is TRBJ1-5, the V gene TRBV20-1, with TRBD1 matching 7 bases. V shed 3 bases, J shed 7 bases, and the junction held 18 bases outside the gene matches. Germline loops: CDR1 DFQATT, CDR2 SNEGSKA (reference sequence). The CDR3 runs to 17 residues. The CDR3 nucleotides are TGCAGTGCTAGCATCGACAGGGTTGGTTTGCCGGGACAGCCCCAGCATTTT. Translating gives CSASIDRVGLPGQPQHF.

The gene calls are TRBV28 and TRBJ2-3; TRBD2 aligns across 11 bases. In germline, CDR1 is MDHEN, CDR2 SYDVKM. The CDR3 covers 17 residues. V lost 4 bases to trimming and J lost 2 bases; unmatched junction nucleotides: 8. This CDR3 is CASSSGLADYLTDTQYF. CDR3 nucleotides: TGTGCCAGCAGTTCGGGACTAGCGGACTACCTCACAGATACGCAGTATTTT.

The V call is TRBV20-1, the J call TRBJ2-1; maybe TRBD1 (5 bases). The germline CDR1 and CDR2 sequences are DFQATT and SNEGSKA (reference sequence). The ends were cut back, 6 bases at V and 9 bases at J, with 21 bases in the middle. The CDR3 runs to 14 residues. CDR3 amino acids: CSAGKAGRRGEQFF. CDR3 nucleotides: TGCAGTGCAGGGAAGGCTGGGCGAAGGGGTGAGCAGTTCTTC.

On this clonotype: Being one base from a much bigger clone, this may be a read error. The chain couples TRBV6-5 to TRBJ1-1; D uncertain. The CDR3 loop spans 13 amino acids. The ends were cut back, 8 bases at V and 8 bases at J, with 18 bases in the middle. Germline CDR1 reads MNHEY; CDR2 reads SVGAGI. CDR3 protein: CASGSLRMQEAFF. DNA for the CDR3: TGTGCCAGCGGTTCCCTGAGAATGCAAGAAGCTTTCTTT.

The CDR3 region has the DNA TGTGCCAGCAGCCCAACTAGCGGGGGCAATGAGCAGTTCTTC. Protein sequence: CASSPTSGGNEQFF. The chain uses TRBV7-8 and TRBJ2-1, with 11 bases lining up with TRBD2. The trim removed 5 bases at V and 6 bases at J, leaving 3 bases unmatched. Germline CDR1 and CDR2: SGHVS and FQNEAQ. The CDR3 spans 14 residues.

The rearrangement links TRBV7-3 to TRBJ1-1, with D unclear. This CDR3 has 14 residues. CDR1 is SGHTA and CDR2 is FQGTGA in the germline V gene. The V end lost 2 bases, the J end lost 1 base, and 8 bases lay between the germline ends. The CDR3 protein is CASSLWAENTEAFF. The CDR3, as DNA: TGTGCCAGCAGCTTATGGGCAGAGAACACTGAAGCTTTCTTT.